This T cell receptor (beta chain) is drawn from a study of blood T cells in healthy people across ages (dated by TCRdb to 2015 to 2017). General notes on the study: Template switching captured roughly one uniquely barcoded TCR beta cDNA molecule per two T cells in model experiments. The study measured age-related changes in TCR beta repertoire diversity using deep sequencing normalized with unique cDNA molecular identifiers. The donors were split into four age groups: young (average around 16 years), middle-aged (over 35), aged (approximately 60) and long-lived (over 75). To avoid experimental bias, donors of different ages were randomly spread across the sequencing lanes. Two additional independent replicas of 1 million unique cDNA reads from the same blood draw were analyzed for two donors (one aged 18 to 29 and one aged 80 or older). Study-wide conclusions, independent of this receptor: The long-lived group showed more naive CD4+ T cells, fewer expanded clones and increased TCR diversity than the aged group, suggesting age selection. Observed TCR beta diversity per million T cells fell roughly linearly with age, and a significant reduction was already apparent by age around 36. The percentage of naive T cells measured by flow cytometry correlated strongly with observed TCR beta diversity. Because the CMV infection status of the donors was unknown, age-related changes in expanded clonotypes may potentially have been confounded. Estimates of total diversity based on one million sequenced T cells were regarded as lower bounds and as underestimates. Since profiling was done on bulk unsorted PBMCs, naive and antigen-experienced compartments could not be conclusively compared.

To note about this clonotype: Its antigen is currently not known. No quality values exist for individual bases; no much larger clone is one base distant.

The roughly 39 donors, aged roughly 6 to 90 years, were systemically healthy Caucasian individuals from Russia. Each donor gave around 9.9 milliliters of peripheral blood, collected into EDTA-treated Vacutainer tubes. Ficoll-Paque density-gradient centrifugation was used to isolate PBMCs, with at least 6.5 million per sample. Total RNA, at least 6 micrograms per sample, was extracted from PBMCs with Trizol reagent. Naive CD45RAhigh/CD27high T cell percentages were measured by flow cytometry on a PBMC aliquot from every donor. Libraries came from 5' RACE. Sequencer: Illumina HiSeq 2500. A second roughly 6 to 12 cycle PCR used a sample-barcoded 5' primer and a J-beta primer mix. Each TCR beta cDNA molecule received a unique molecular identifier from a template-switch 5' adaptor carrying 12 random nucleotides. At least 2.5 million CDR3-containing paired-end reads were obtained from each sample. First-strand cDNA was synthesized from all RNA with the Mint cDNA synthesis kit, primed by a TRBC-specific oligonucleotide. After uracil-DNA glycosylase treatment, a first 18-cycle PCR used universal primers M1SS and BC2_uni_R on all cDNA. Per the source publication's procedure: For normalization, 1 million high-quality reads, each with a distinct molecular identifier, were randomly selected from each sample. Instead of being binned into consensus sequences, reads with shared molecular identifiers were discarded. CDR3 identification, clonotype clustering and error correction used MiTCR with a Q25 quality threshold and the strictest error-elimination algorithm. A nonparametric unseen species model with Euler transformation was used to estimate a lower bound on total TCR beta diversity. TCRdb cleaned the public reads at Q25 with fastp, built clones with MiXCR and kept in-frame beta chains. Every entry covers one CDR3 protein and lists the most common genes and DNA from its rows. These V and J calls derive from TCRdb rather than the authors' analysis. Present in this sample are 1 million or so distinct CDR3 sequences, 40% to 45% of which were seen just once. Clones ranked in the top ten supply 15% to 20% of the sample.

Via the germline V gene, CDR1 is SGHRS and CDR2 YFSETQ. The CDR3, cysteine through phenylalanine, is 16 amino acids long. The only DNA kept is the CDR3, 48 bases in frame from the first base. V loses 0 bases at its end and J loses 1 base; junction bases beyond the gene matches: 5. The chain is encoded by TRBV5-1 joined to TRBJ2-7, with 9 bases aligning to TRBD1. The sequence was obtained from a woman aged 60-75 years in good health. Source material: blood. The CDR3 corresponds to CASSLDGQGPSYEQYF. The DNA sequence is TGCGCCAGCAGCTTGGATGGACAGGGGCCATCCTACGAGCAGTACTTC.